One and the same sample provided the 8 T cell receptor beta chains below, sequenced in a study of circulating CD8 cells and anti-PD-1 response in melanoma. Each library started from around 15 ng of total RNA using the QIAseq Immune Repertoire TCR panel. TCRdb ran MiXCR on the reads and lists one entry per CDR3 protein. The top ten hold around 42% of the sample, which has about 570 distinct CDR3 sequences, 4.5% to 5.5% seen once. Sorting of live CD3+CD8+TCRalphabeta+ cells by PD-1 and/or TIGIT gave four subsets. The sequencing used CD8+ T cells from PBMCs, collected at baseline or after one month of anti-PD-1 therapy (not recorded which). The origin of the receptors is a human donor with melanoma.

CDR3 sequence reads: CASSWGARANVLTF. Here the CDR3 DNA reads TGTGCCAGCAGCTGGGGGGCTAGGGCCAACGTCCTGACTTTC. The chain links TRBV7-3 to TRBJ2-6; D tentatively reads TRBD1 or TRBD2 (6 bases each). Trimming shortened V by 4 bases and J by 5 bases, and 9 bases separated the two germline ends. The CDR3 sequence is 14 residues long. Looked up from germline, CDR1 is SGHTA and CDR2 is FQGTGA.

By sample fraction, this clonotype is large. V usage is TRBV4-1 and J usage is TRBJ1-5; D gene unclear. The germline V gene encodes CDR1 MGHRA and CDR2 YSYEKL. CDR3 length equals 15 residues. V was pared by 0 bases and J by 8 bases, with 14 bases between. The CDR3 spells CASSQEEPRQEPQHF. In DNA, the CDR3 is TGCGCCAGCAGCCAAGAGGAGCCCCGGCAAGAGCCCCAGCATTTT.

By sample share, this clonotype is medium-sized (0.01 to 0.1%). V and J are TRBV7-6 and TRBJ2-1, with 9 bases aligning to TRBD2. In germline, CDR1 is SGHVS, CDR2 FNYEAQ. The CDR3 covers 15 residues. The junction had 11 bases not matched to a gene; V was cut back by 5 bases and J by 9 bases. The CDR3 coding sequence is TGTGCCAGCAGCCTTTTGGCTGCGGGGGGGTCTGAGCAGTTCTTC. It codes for CASSLLAAGGSEQFF.

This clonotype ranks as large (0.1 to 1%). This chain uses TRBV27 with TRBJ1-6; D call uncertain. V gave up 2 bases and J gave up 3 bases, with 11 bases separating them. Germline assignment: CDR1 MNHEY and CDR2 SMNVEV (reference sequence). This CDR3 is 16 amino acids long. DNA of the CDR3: TGTGCCAGCAGTTTACGGGTACACGGCTATAATTCACCCCTCCACTTT. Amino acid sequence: CASSLRVHGYNSPLHF.

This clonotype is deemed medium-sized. CDR3 DNA: TGTGCCAGCAGCTTTTTAGCCGACTACGAGCAGTACTTC. Protein sequence: CASSFLADYEQYF. The J gene is TRBJ2-7, the V gene TRBV7-2; D is unresolved. The germline CDR1 and CDR2 sequences are SGHTA and FQGNSA. This CDR3 spans 13 amino acids. Trimming removed 3 bases at V and 3 bases at J, with 9 bases between.

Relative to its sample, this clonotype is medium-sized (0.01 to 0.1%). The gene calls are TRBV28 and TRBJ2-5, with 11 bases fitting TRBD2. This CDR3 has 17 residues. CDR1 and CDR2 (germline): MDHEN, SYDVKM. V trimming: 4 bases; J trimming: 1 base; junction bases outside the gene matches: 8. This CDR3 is CASSSSLAGGPQETQYF. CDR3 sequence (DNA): TGTGCCAGCAGTTCGAGTTTAGCGGGAGGGCCCCAAGAGACCCAGTACTTC. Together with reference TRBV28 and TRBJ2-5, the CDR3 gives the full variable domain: DVKVTQSSRYLVKRTGEKVFLECVQDMDHENMFWYRQDPGLGLRLIYFSYDVKMKEKGDIPEGYSVSREKKERFSLILESASTNQTSMYLCASSSSLAGGPQETQYFGPGTRLLVL.

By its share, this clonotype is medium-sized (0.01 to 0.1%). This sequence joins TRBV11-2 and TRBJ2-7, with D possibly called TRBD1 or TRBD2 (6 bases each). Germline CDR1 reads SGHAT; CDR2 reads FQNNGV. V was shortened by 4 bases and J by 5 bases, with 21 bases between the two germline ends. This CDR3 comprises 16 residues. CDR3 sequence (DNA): TGTGCCAGCAGCTGGTTCGGGGGCCCTTATGGCGACGAGCAGTACTTC. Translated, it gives CASSWFGGPYGDEQYF.

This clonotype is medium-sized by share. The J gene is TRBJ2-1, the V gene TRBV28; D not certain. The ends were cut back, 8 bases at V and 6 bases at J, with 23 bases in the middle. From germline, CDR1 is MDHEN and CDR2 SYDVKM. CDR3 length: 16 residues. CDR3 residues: CASGSQEVIRFNEQFF. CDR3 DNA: TGTGCCAGCGGTTCCCAAGAGGTAATTAGGTTCAATGAGCAGTTCTTC.